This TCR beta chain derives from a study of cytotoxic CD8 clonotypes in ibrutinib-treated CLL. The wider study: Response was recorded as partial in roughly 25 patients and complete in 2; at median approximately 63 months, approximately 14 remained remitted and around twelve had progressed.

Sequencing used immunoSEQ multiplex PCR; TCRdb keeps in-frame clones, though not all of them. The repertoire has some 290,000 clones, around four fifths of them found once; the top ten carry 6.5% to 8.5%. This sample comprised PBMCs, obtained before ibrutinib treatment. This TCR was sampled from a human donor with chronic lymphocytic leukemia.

In DNA form, the CDR3 reads TGCGCCAGCAGCCAAGGACAGGGGGCGTCCTACAATGAGCAGTTCTTC. This encodes CASSQGQGASYNEQFF. This chain links TRBV4-3 with TRBJ2-1; 10 bases match TRBD1. Germline V gives CDR1 LGHNA, CDR2 YSLEER. This CDR3 spans 16 amino acids. V shed 1 base and J 1 base; nucleotides not matched to a gene: 1.